This T cell receptor (beta chain) was sequenced in a study of cytomegalovirus exposure and HLA in healthy donors. Whole-study findings and limits: In a later analysis, TCR association rates varied by HLA locus: DRB1 most, HLA-C fewest. Earlier results showed most TCR beta V segments being productive about 87% or about 30% of the time.

Turning to this clone: The antigen remains unidentified.

Unrecorded immune exposures were likely, despite nominal health at sampling. Use of 60 Vbeta and 13 Jbeta primers characterized the PCR. Assay: immunoSEQ multiplex PCR; the TCRdb copy retains only in-frame clones and omits some. The sample lists about 97,000 clones; approximately 71% were seen once. The CDR3 spans 17 residues. The germline V and J ends were trimmed by 4 bases and 0 bases, with 18 bases remaining between them. Looked up from germline, CDR1 is MNHNS and CDR2 is SASEGT. The TCR comes from a male donor in good health and CMV-seropositive. V and J are TRBV6-1 and TRBJ1-1, with a weak D call TRBD1 (5 bases). Sequenced: PBMCs. Written as DNA, the CDR3 is TGTGCCAGCAGTGGGCCCCCGGGCCCGGACATGAACACTGAAGCTTTCTTT. This translates into CASSGPPGPDMNTEAFF.